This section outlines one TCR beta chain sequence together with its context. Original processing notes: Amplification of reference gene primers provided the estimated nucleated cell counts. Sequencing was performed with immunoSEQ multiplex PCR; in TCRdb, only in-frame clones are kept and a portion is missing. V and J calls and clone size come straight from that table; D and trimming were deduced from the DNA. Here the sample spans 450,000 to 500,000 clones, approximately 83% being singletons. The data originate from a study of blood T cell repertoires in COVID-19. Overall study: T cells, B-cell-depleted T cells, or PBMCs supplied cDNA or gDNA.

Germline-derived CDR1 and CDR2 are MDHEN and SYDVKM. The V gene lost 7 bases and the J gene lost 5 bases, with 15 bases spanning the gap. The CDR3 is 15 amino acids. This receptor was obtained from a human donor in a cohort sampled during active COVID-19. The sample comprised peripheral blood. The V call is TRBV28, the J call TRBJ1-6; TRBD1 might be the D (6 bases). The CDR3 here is CASKRTGFDNSPLHF. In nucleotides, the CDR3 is TGTGCCAGCAAAAGAACAGGGTTCGATAATTCACCCCTCCACTTT.